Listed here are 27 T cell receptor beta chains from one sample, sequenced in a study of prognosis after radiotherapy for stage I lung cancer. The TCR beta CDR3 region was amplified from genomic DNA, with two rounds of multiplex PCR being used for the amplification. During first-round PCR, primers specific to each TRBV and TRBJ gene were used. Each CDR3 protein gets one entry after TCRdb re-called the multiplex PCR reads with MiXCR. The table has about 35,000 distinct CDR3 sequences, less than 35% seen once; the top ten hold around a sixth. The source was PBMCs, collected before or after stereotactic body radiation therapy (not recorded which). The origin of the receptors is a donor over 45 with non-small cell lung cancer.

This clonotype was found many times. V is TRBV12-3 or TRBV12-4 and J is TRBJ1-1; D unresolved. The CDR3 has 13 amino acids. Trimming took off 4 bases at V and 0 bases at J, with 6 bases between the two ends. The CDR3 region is CASSWGVNTEAFF. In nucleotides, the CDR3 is TGTGCCAGCAGTTGGGGAGTGAACACTGAAGCTTTCTTT.

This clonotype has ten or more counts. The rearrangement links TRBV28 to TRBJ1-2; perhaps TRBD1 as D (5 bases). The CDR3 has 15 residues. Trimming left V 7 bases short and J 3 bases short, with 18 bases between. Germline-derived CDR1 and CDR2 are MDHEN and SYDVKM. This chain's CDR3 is CASKTGALGYYGYTF. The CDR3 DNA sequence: TGTGCCAGCAAAACCGGGGCCCTAGGGTACTATGGCTACACCTTC.

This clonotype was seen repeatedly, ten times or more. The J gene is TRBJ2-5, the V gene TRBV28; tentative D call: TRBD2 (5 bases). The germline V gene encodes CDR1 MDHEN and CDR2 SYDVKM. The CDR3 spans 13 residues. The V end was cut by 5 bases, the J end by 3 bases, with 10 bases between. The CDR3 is CASSSGGKETQYF. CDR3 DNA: TGTGCCAGCAGTAGCGGCGGAAAAGAGACCCAGTACTTC.

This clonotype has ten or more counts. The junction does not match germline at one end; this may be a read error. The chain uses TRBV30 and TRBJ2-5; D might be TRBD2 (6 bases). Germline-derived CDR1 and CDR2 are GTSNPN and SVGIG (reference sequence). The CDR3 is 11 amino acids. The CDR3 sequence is CASSSGTSRHF. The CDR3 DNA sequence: TGTGCCTCCTCCTCCGGGACTTCCAGGCACTTC.

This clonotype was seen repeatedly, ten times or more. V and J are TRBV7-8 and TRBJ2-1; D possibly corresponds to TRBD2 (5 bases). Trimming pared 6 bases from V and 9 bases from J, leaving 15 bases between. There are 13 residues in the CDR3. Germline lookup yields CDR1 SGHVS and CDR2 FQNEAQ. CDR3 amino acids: CASSYPTRSEQFF. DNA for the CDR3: TGTGCCAGCAGTTACCCTACTAGAAGTGAGCAGTTCTTC.

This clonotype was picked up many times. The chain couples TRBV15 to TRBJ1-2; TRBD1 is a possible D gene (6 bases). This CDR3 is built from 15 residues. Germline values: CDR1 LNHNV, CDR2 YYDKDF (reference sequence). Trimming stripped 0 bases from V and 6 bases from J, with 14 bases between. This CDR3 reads CATSRELDSPHGYTF. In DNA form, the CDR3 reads TGTGCCACCAGCAGAGAGCTGGACAGCCCCCATGGCTACACCTTC. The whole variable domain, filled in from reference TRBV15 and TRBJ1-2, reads DAMVIQNPRYQVTQFGKPVTLSCSQTLNHNVMYWYQQKSSQAPKLLFHYYDKDFNNEADTPDNFQSRRPNTSFCFLDIRSPGLGDTAMYLCATSRELDSPHGYTFGSGTRLTVV.

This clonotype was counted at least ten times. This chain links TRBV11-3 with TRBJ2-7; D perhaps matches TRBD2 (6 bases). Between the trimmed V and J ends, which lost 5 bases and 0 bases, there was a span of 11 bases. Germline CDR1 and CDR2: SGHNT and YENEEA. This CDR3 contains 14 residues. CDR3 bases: TGTGCCAGCAGCCTGCCGGGAGCCTCCTACGAGCAGTACTTC. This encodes CASSLPGASYEQYF.

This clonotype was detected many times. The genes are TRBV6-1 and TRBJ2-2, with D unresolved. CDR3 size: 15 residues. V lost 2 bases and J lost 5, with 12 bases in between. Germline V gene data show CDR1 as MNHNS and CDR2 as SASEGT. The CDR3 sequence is CASSERPGYTGELFF. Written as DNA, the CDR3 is TGTGCCAGCAGTGAACGGCCCGGGTATACCGGGGAGCTGTTTTTT.

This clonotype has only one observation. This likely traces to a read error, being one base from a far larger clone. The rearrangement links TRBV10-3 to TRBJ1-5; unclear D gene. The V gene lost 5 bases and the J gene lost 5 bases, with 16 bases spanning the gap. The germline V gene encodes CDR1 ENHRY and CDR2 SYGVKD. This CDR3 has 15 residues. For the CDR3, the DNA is TGTGCCATCAGTTCCGACACACTAGGGTATCAGCCCCAGCATTTT. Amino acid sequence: CAISSDTLGYQPQHF.

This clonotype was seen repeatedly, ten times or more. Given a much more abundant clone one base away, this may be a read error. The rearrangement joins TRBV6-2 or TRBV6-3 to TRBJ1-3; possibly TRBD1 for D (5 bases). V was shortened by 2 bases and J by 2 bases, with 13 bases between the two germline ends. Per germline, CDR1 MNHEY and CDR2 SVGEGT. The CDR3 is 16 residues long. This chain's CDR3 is CASSYGSDSPGNTIYF. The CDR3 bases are TGTGCCAGCAGTTACGGTTCCGACAGCCCTGGAAACACCATATATTTT.

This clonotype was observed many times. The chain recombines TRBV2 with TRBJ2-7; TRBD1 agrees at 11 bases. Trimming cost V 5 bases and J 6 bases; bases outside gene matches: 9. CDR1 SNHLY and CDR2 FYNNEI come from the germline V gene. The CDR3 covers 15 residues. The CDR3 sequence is CASSLGGTGGSEQYF. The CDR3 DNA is TGTGCCAGCAGTCTGGGGGGGACAGGGGGTAGCGAGCAGTACTTC.

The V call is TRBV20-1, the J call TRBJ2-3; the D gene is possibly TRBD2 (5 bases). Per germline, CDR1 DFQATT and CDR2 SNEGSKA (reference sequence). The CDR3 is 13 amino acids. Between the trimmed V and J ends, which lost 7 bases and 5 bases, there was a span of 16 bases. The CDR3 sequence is CSVLGVAIDTQYF. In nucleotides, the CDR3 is TGCAGTGTCCTTGGTGTAGCGATAGATACGCAGTATTTT.

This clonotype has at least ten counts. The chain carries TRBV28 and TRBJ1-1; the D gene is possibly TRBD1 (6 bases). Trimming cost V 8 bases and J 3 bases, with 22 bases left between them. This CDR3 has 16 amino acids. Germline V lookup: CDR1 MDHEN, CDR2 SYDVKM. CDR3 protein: CASPNPLGGWYTEAFF. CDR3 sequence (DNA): TGTGCCAGCCCCAACCCCCTCGGGGGCTGGTACACTGAAGCTTTCTTT.

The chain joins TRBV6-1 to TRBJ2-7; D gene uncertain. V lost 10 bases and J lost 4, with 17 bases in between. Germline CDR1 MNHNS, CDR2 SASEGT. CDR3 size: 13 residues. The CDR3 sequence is CATQPDGWYEQYF. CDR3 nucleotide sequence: TGTGCCACACAGCCGGATGGGTGGTACGAGCAGTACTTC.

CDR3 nucleotide sequence: TGTGCCAGCAGTGAGCCCGGGACAGGGCCTTACGAGCAGTACTTC. The encoded protein is CASSEPGTGPYEQYF. V gene TRBV6-2 or TRBV6-3 combines with J gene TRBJ2-7; 9 bases map to TRBD1. The trim removed 5 bases at V and 4 bases at J, leaving 9 bases unmatched. This CDR3 is 15 amino acids long. Germline CDR1 reads MNHEY; CDR2 reads SVGEGT.

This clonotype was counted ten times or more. The CDR3 loop is CATSRAGDRKKPQHF. DNA for the CDR3: TGTGCCACCAGCAGAGCCGGGGACAGGAAAAAACCCCAGCATTTT. V and J are TRBV15 and TRBJ1-5, with 8 bases that match TRBD1. CDR1 LNHNV and CDR2 YYDKDF come from the germline V gene (reference sequence). Trimming took 1 base from V and 10 from J; bases not matched to a gene: 9. CDR3 length: 15 amino acids.

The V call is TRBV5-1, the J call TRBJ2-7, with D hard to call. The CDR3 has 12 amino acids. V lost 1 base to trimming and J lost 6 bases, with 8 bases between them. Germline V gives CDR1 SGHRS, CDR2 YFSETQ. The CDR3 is CASSLTRVEQYF. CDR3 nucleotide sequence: TGCGCCAGCAGCTTGACCCGGGTCGAGCAGTACTTC. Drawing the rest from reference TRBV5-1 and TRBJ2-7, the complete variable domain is KAGVTQTPRYLIKTRGQQVTLSCSPISGHRSVSWYQQTPGQGLQFLFEYFSETQRNKGNFPGRFSGRQFSNSRSEMNVSTLELGDSALYLCASSLTRVEQYFGPGTRLTVT.

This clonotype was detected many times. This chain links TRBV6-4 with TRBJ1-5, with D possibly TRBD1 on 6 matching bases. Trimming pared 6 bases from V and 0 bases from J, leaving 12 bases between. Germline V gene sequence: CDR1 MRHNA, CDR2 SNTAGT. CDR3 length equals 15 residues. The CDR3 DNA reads TGTGCCAGCAGGCCCAGGGGACCTAGCAATCAGCCCCAGCATTTT. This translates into CASRPRGPSNQPQHF.

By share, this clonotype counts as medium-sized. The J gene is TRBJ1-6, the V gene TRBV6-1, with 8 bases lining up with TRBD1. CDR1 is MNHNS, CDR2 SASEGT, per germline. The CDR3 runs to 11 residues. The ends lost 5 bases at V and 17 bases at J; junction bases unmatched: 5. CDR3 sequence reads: CASSPGQGVHF. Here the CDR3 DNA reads TGTGCCAGCAGTCCTGGACAGGGAGTCCACTTT.

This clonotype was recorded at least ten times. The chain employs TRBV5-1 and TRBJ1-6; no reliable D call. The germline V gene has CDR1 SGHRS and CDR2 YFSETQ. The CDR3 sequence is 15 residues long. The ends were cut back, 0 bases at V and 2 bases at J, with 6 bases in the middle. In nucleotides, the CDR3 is TGCGCCAGCAGCTTGGATGGTGCCTATAATTCACCCCTCCACTTT. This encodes CASSLDGAYNSPLHF.

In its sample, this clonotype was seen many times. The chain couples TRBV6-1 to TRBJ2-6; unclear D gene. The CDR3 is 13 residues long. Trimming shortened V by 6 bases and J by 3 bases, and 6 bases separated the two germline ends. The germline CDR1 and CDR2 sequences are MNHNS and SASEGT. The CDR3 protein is CASSLSGANVLTF. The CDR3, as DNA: TGTGCCAGCAGCCTAAGTGGGGCCAACGTCCTGACTTTC.

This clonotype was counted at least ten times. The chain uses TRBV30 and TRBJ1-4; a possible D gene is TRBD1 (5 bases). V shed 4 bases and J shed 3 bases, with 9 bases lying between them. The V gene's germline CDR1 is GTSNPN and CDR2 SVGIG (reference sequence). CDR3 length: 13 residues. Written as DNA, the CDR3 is TGTGCCTGGAACGGGGGACCTAATGAAAAACTGTTTTTT. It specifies CAWNGGPNEKLFF. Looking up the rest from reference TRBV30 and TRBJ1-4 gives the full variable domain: SQTIHQWPATLVQPVGSPLSLECTVEGTSNPNLYWYRQAAGRGLQLLFYSVGIGQISSEVPQNLSASRPQDRQFILSSKKLLLSDSGFYLCAWNGGPNEKLFFGSGTQLSVL.

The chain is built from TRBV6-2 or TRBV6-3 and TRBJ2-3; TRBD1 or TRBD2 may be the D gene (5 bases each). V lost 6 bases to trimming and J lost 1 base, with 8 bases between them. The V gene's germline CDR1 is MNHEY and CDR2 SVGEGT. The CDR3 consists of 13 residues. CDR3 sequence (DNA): TGTGCCAGCAGGGGACGAGGCACAGATACGCAGTATTTT. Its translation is CASRGRGTDTQYF.

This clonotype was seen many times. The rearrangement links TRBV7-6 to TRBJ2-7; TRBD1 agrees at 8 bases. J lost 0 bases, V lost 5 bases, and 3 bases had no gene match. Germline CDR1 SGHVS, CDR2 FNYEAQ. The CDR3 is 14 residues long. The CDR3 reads CASSRTGGSYEQYF. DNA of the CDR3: TGTGCCAGCAGCCGTACAGGGGGCTCCTACGAGCAGTACTTC. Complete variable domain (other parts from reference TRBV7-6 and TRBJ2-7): GAGVSQSPRYKVTKRGQDVALRCDPISGHVSLYWYRQALGQGPEFLTYFNYEAQQDKSGLPNDRFSAERPEGSISTLTIQRTEQRDSAMYRCASSRTGGSYEQYFGPGTRLTVT.

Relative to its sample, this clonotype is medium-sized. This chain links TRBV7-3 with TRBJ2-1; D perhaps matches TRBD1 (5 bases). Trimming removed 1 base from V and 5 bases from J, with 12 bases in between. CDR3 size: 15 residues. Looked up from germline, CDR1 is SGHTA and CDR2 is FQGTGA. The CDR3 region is CASSLNLGRNNEQFF. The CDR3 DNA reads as TGTGCCAGCAGCTTAAACTTGGGGCGGAACAATGAGCAGTTCTTC. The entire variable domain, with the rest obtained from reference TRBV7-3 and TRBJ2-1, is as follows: GAGVSQTPSNKVTEKGKYVELRCDPISGHTALYWYRQSLGQGPEFLIYFQGTGAADDSGLPNDRFFAVRPEGSVSTLKIQRTERGDSAVYLCASSLNLGRNNEQFFGPGTRLTVL.

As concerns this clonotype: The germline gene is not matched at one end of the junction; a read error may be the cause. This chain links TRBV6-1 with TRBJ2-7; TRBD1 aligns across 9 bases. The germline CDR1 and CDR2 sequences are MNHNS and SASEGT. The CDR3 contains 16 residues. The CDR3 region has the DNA TGTGCCAGCAGTCCCTCGGGGGACAGGGTCTCCTATGAGCAGTACTTC. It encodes CASSPSGDRVSYEQYF.

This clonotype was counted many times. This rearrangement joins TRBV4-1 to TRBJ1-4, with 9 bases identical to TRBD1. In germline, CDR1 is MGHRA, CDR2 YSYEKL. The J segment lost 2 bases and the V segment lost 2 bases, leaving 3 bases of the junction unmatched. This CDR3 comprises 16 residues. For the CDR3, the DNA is TGCGCCAGCAGCCAAACAACAGGGGGCACTAATGAAAAACTGTTTTTT. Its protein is CASSQTTGGTNEKLFF.